This T cell receptor (beta chain) appears in the sequencing data of a study of blood T cell repertoires in COVID-19. Researchers sorted participants into cohorts using their self-reported clinical history. Study processing details: Amplifying reference gene primers gave estimates of nucleated cell counts. Repertoires were generated with immunoSEQ multiplex PCR, while TCRdb's copy carries only in-frame clones and drops some. Clone size and the V and J calls come from that table; the DNA yielded D and trimming. There are hundreds of thousands of clones in the sample; around 88% occur only once, and roughly 15% lies in the top ten. This CDR3 spans 16 amino acids. Trimming stripped 8 bases from V and 2 bases from J, with 19 bases between. Germline assignment: CDR1 MDHEN and CDR2 SYDVKM.

This TCR derives from a woman in her 50s with acute COVID-19. The specimen was PBMCs or T cells enriched from blood (not recorded which). The V call is TRBV28, the J call TRBJ2-1; D is unclear. The CDR3 nucleotides read TGTGCCAGCCCGTGGCACCACCCTCAAACCTACAATGAGCAGTTCTTC. It codes for CASPWHHPQTYNEQFF.